The rows below give T cell receptor beta chains drawn from one sample of a study of CD8+ T cells in alopecia areata. Clones were read by immunoSEQ multiplex PCR, and TCRdb kept only the in-frame ones, dropping some. Of approximately 89,000 clones in the sample, about 40% were seen once. Sequenced input: CD4+ T cells sorted from blood. Receptor source: a human donor with alopecia areata. CDR3s include the opening cysteine and the closing phenylalanine or tryptophan. A D gene is named only where the DNA matches it firmly.

TRBJ2-2,-,TRBV28,TGTGCCAGCAGTTCCAGACCGGCGGACAGGAACACCGGGGAGCTGTTTTTT,CASSSRPADRNTGELFF
TRBJ1-4,-,TRBV30,TGTGCCTCCGGGCGGTCGGCTAATGAAAAACTGTTTTTT,CASGRSANEKLFF
TRBJ2-7,-,TRBV4-3,TGCGCCAGCAGCCAAGAGGTTTGCGAGCAGTACTTC,CASSQEVCEQYF
TRBJ2-2,-,TRBV11-2,TGTGCCAGCAGCTCCCGCTCGGGGGCATCCGGGGAGCTGTTTTTT,CASSSRSGASGELFF
TRBJ2-5,-,TRBV29-1,TGCAGCGTGGGACGGCCCCAAGAGACCCAGTACTTC,CSVGRPQETQYF
TRBJ1-2,-,TRBV9,TGTGCCAGCAGCGTCTCAGGACAGAACTATGGTTGCACCTTC,CASSVSGQNYGCTF
TRBJ1-5,-,TRBV5-6,TGTGCCAGCAGCTTGCAGGGGATTCGGGGCAATCAGCCCCAGCATTTT,CASSLQGIRGNQPQHF
TRBJ2-1,-,TRBV11-2,TGTGCCAGCAGCTTAGCGGCTAGTGATCGTGAGCAGTTCTTC,CASSLAASDREQFF
TRBJ2-1,-,TRBV29-1,TGCAGCGTTGACCCAAATGAGCAGTTCTTC,CSVDPNEQFF
TRBJ1-1,-,TRBV29-1,TGCAGCGTCCATCCCCGACAGGCGGAAACTGAAGCTTTCTTT,CSVHPRQAETEAFF